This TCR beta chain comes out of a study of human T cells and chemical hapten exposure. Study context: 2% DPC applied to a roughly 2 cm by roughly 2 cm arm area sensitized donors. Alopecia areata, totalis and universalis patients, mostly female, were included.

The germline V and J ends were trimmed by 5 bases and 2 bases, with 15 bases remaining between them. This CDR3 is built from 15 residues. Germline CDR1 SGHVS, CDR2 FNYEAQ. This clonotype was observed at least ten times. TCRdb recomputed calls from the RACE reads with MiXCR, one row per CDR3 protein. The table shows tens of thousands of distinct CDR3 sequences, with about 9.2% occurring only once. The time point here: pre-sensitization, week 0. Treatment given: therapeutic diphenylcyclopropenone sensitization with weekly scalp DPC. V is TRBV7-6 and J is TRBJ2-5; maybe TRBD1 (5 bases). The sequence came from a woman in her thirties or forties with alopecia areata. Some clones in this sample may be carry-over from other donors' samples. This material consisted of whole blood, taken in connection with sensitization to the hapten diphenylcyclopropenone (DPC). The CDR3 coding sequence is TGTGCCAGCAGCCATCGACTTCAGGGTCAAGAGACCCAGTACTTC. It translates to CASSHRLQGQETQYF.